The 21 T cell receptor beta chains below all came from one sample that was sequenced in a study of cytomegalovirus exposure and HLA in healthy donors (dated by TCRdb to the late 2010s). Receptors were amplified or captured by the immunoSEQ multiplex PCR assay. TCRdb's version of the immuneACCESS table is confined to in-frame rearrangements and falls short of the full clone set. An unresolved V gene accounts for under half of the shortfall where checked; the remainder is of unknown origin. The sample contains tens of thousands of clones, 85% to 95% of them found a single time. The ten largest clonotypes hold nearly 6% of the sample. What was sequenced was PBMCs. These receptors were obtained from a woman younger than 30 in good health and CMV-seropositive.

The gene calls are TRBV28 and TRBJ1-1; D unresolved. V was clipped by 7 bases and J by 0 bases, with 12 bases between them. The CDR3 extends over 14 amino acids. Germline-derived CDR1 and CDR2 are MDHEN and SYDVKM. This CDR3 is CASIQASLNTEAFF. The CDR3 nucleotides are TGTGCCAGCATTCAGGCCAGTTTGAACACTGAAGCTTTCTTT. The variable domain in full, with the rest retrieved from reference TRBV28 and TRBJ1-1, is DVKVTQSSRYLVKRTGEKVFLECVQDMDHENMFWYRQDPGLGLRLIYFSYDVKMKEKGDIPEGYSVSREKKERFSLILESASTNQTSMYLCASIQASLNTEAFFGQGTRLTVV.

This clone occurred once. This chain connects TRBV27 to TRBJ1-4; D gene unclear. Trimming cost V 8 bases and J 8 bases, with 9 bases left between them. Germline values: CDR1 MNHEY, CDR2 SMNVEV (reference sequence). The CDR3 runs to 11 residues. The CDR3 nucleotides are TGTGCCAGCGGTATAGCAGAAAAACTGTTTTTT. Translating it yields CASGIAEKLFF.

The V gene is TRBV4-1, the J gene TRBJ2-3; tentatively, D is TRBD1 (6 bases). The CDR3 runs 15 residues. V was cut by 0 bases and J by 3 bases, with 10 bases left in between. Per the germline V gene, CDR1 is MGHRA and CDR2 is YSYEKL. The CDR3 region has the DNA TGCGCCAGCAGCCAAGAGAACAGGGATACAGATACGCAGTATTTT. It encodes CASSQENRDTDTQYF.

J is TRBJ1-1 and V is TRBV14; D is possibly TRBD1 (6 bases). Germline-derived CDR1 and CDR2 are SGHDN and FVKESK. V was shortened by 4 bases and J by 2 bases, with 11 bases between the two germline ends. The CDR3 totals 14 residues. The CDR3 loop is CASSLGQLNTEAFF. The DNA of the CDR3 is TGTGCCAGCAGCCTAGGACAGTTAAACACTGAAGCTTTCTTT.

The chain recombines TRBV30 with TRBJ2-5; D is possibly TRBD2 (5 bases). From germline, CDR1 is GTSNPN and CDR2 SVGIG (reference sequence). The V gene lost 3 bases and the J gene lost 7 bases, with 18 bases spanning the gap. The CDR3 is 14 residues long. The CDR3 bases are TGTGCCTGGAGGGCTACCGGGATCAAGGGGACCCAGTACTTC. This translates into CAWRATGIKGTQYF.

The CDR3 DNA reads TGTGCCAGCATGGCGGAGGACGCCTACAATGAGCAGTTCTTC. Translated, it gives CASMAEDAYNEQFF. The chain employs TRBV7-9 and TRBJ2-1, with D perhaps TRBD2 (5 bases). Germline V gives CDR1 SEHNR, CDR2 FQNEAQ (reference sequence). The CDR3 loop spans 14 amino acids. V lost 7 bases and J 2 bases, leaving 12 bases between the germline ends.

The chain links TRBV7-2 to TRBJ1-1; TRBD1 might be the D (5 bases). This CDR3 contains 13 residues. Trimming pared 5 bases from V and 1 base from J, leaving 8 bases between. Germline loops: CDR1 SGHTA, CDR2 FQGNSA. The CDR3 DNA is TGTGCCAGCAGCCTTCAGGGGAACACTGAAGCTTTCTTT. Its protein product is CASSLQGNTEAFF.

The rearrangement uses TRBV4-1 and TRBJ2-2; D remains ambiguous. Germline lookup yields CDR1 MGHRA and CDR2 YSYEKL. Between the trimmed V and J ends, which lost 0 bases and 6 bases, there was a span of 14 bases. CDR3 length: 16 amino acids. The CDR3 nucleotides read TGCGCCAGCAGCCAAGAAGCGAGGCCCGCGGCCGGGGAGCTGTTTTTT. Its protein product is CASSQEARPAAGELFF.

The CDR3 loop is CASSLGSTGWETQYF. The CDR3 DNA follows: TGTGCCAGCAGCTTGGGCTCGACAGGGTGGGAGACCCAGTACTTC. The chain recombines TRBV5-4 with TRBJ2-5; 7 nucleotides align to TRBD1. This CDR3 is built from 15 residues. From germline, CDR1 is SGHNT and CDR2 YYREEE (reference sequence). V dropped 0 bases and J dropped 5; count of bases not matched to a gene: 7.

This chain links TRBV28 with TRBJ2-5; D is unclear. Germline CDR1 is MDHEN and CDR2 is SYDVKM. The CDR3 runs 11 residues. The V end lost 3 bases, the J end lost 5 bases, and 4 bases lay between the germline ends. The CDR3 loop is CASSFLETQYF. CDR3 sequence (DNA): TGTGCCAGCAGTTTCTTGGAGACCCAGTACTTC.

This sequence joins TRBV7-3 and TRBJ2-7; possibly TRBD2 for D (6 bases). Trimming removed 4 bases at V and 7 bases at J, with 14 bases between. This CDR3 has 13 amino acids. CDR1 is SGHTA and CDR2 is FQGTGA in the germline V gene. In DNA form, the CDR3 reads TGTGCCAGCAGCTCTTGGGCTGGGACTGAGCAGTACTTC. As protein: CASSSWAGTEQYF. Variable domain in full (rest from reference TRBV7-3 and TRBJ2-7): GAGVSQTPSNKVTEKGKYVELRCDPISGHTALYWYRQSLGQGPEFLIYFQGTGAADDSGLPNDRFFAVRPEGSVSTLKIQRTERGDSAVYLCASSSWAGTEQYFGPGTRLTVT.

V and J are TRBV27 and TRBJ1-5; no reliable D call. CDR3 length equals 13 residues. The germline V and J ends were trimmed by 5 bases and 4 bases, with 9 bases remaining between them. From germline, CDR1 is MNHEY and CDR2 SMNVEV (reference sequence). The CDR3 sequence: CASSLTDNQPQHF. For the CDR3, the DNA is TGTGCCAGCAGTCTCACAGATAATCAGCCCCAGCATTTT.

The J gene is TRBJ2-1, the V gene TRBV11-3, with 14 bases fitting TRBD2. This CDR3 has 17 residues. The junction had 10 bases not matched to a gene; V was cut back by 4 bases and J by 8 bases. The germline CDR1 and CDR2 sequences are SGHNT and YENEEA. CDR3 bases: TGTGCCAGCAGCTCGGGACTAGCGGGGGCCTTGATGGATGAGCAGTTCTTC. This encodes CASSSGLAGALMDEQFF.

This rearrangement joins TRBV7-8 to TRBJ2-7; 9 positions agree with TRBD1. Germline lookup yields CDR1 SGHVS and CDR2 FQNEAQ. The trim removed 5 bases at V and 2 bases at J, leaving 7 bases unmatched. The CDR3 loop spans 15 amino acids. Here the CDR3 reads CASSNGQGFTYEQYF. In DNA, the CDR3 is TGTGCCAGCAGCAACGGACAGGGGTTCACCTACGAGCAGTACTTC.

The rearrangement links TRBV7-2 to TRBJ2-7, with 13 bases lining up with TRBD2. From germline, CDR1 is SGHTA and CDR2 FQGNSA. J was trimmed by 7 bases and V by 2 bases; bases with no gene match: 5. The CDR3 sequence is 15 residues long. CDR3 sequence: CASSLTSGRVPEQYF. The DNA of the CDR3 is TGTGCCAGCAGCTTAACTAGCGGGAGGGTCCCGGAGCAGTACTTC. Using reference TRBV7-2 and TRBJ2-7 for the parts outside the CDR3, the full variable domain is GAGVSQSPSNKVTEKGKDVELRCDPISGHTALYWYRQSLGQGLEFLIYFQGNSAPDKSGLPSDRFSAERTGGSVSTLTIQRTQQEDSAVYLCASSLTSGRVPEQYFGPGTRLTVT.

This sequence joins TRBV28 and TRBJ1-2, with 8 bases that match TRBD1. CDR1 is MDHEN, CDR2 SYDVKM, per germline. The CDR3 is 14 amino acids. V trimming: 3 bases; J trimming: 8 bases; junction bases outside the gene matches: 8. The CDR3 loop is CASSFRQGARGYTF. CDR3 nucleotides: TGTGCCAGCAGTTTCCGGCAGGGGGCGAGGGGCTACACCTTC.

The genes are TRBV27 and TRBJ2-1, with D perhaps matching TRBD2 (6 bases). The CDR3 length is 15 residues. Germline CDR1 MNHEY, CDR2 SMNVEV (reference sequence). The V and J ends lost 6 bases and 0 bases respectively, with 12 bases between them. CDR3 coding DNA: TGTGCCAGCAGCGGAGGGGTAAGCTCCTACAATGAGCAGTTCTTC. This codes for CASSGGVSSYNEQFF.

This chain connects TRBV9 to TRBJ1-2, with D unresolved. Germline CDR1 and CDR2: SGDLS and YYNGEE. This CDR3 comprises 14 residues. Between the trimmed V and J ends, which lost 5 bases and 8 bases, there was a span of 19 bases. Written as DNA, the CDR3 is TGTGCCAGCAGAGCGGCGAGGGAGCGTTACGGCTACACCTTC. It translates to CASRAARERYGYTF.

V gene TRBV6-6 combines with J gene TRBJ1-6; D is unclear. Trimming shortened V by 11 bases and J by 0 bases, and 11 bases separated the two germline ends. Per the germline V gene, CDR1 is MNHNY and CDR2 is SVGAGI (reference sequence). This CDR3 spans 14 amino acids. The DNA of the CDR3 is TGTGCCTCACAGCTGAGCTCCTATAATTCACCCCTCCACTTT. It specifies CASQLSSYNSPLHF.

The rearrangement uses TRBV7-9 and TRBJ2-5; 7 bases map to TRBD2. The V and J ends lost 5 bases and 1 base, in that order; junction bases with no gene match: 4. This CDR3 is built from 14 residues. Germline assignment: CDR1 SEHNR and CDR2 FQNEAQ (reference sequence). CDR3 protein: CASSPAGLQETQYF. DNA for the CDR3: TGTGCCAGCAGCCCAGCGGGACTCCAAGAGACCCAGTACTTC.

The chain carries TRBV30 and TRBJ2-3, with 8 bases fitting TRBD2. Germline V lookup: CDR1 GTSNPN, CDR2 SVGIG (reference sequence). The CDR3 totals 11 residues. Trimming cost V 7 bases and J 14 bases; bases outside gene matches: 11. Here the CDR3 reads CASRGGLDMYF. As DNA, the CDR3 is TGTGCCTCTCGCGGGGGACTAGATATGTATTTT.